The 6 T cell receptor beta chains reported below all come from one sample, sequenced in a study of beta chain features in type 1 diabetes. The study reverse transcribed the entire isolated RNA, so it sequenced expressed TCRB transcripts. Sequencing was performed with immunoSEQ multiplex PCR; in TCRdb, only in-frame clones are kept and a portion is missing. This sample has about 650,000 clones; around 11% occur once, and the top ten carry over 0.1%. Study-level points and caveats: Significant though moderate, a shortening of TCRB CDR3s appeared in all four CD4+ subsets of Type 1 diabetes patients.

Their target antigens are unknown. Specimen: naive CD4+ T cells from blood. The receptor source for this set is a man aged 30 to 45 with type 1 diabetes.

This clone was picked up a small number of times. The rearrangement uses TRBV27 and TRBJ2-6, with D possibly TRBD1 on 6 matching bases. The CDR3 loop spans 20 amino acids. V dropped 5 bases and J dropped 1 base, with 24 bases sitting between them. In germline, CDR1 is MNHEY, CDR2 SMNVEV (reference sequence). Here the CDR3 DNA reads TGTGCCAGCAGTACCCTGGGGGCAGGGTGGTCCTCTTCTGGGGCCAACGTCCTGACTTTC. Translation: CASSTLGAGWSSSGANVLTF.

This chain connects TRBV7-9 to TRBJ2-7; either TRBD1 or TRBD2 may supply D (5 bases each). The CDR3 consists of 14 residues. Per the germline V gene, CDR1 is SEHNR and CDR2 is FQNEAQ (reference sequence). V was shortened by 5 bases and J by 0 bases, with 11 bases between the two germline ends. The CDR3 sequence: CASSGGTVSYEQYF. For the CDR3, the DNA is TGTGCCAGCAGCGGTGGGACGGTCTCCTACGAGCAGTACTTC.

The chain employs TRBV27 and TRBJ2-3, with D unclear. V was shortened by 3 bases and J by 4 bases, with 11 bases between the two germline ends. The germline V gene encodes CDR1 MNHEY and CDR2 SMNVEV (reference sequence). The CDR3 has 14 amino acids. The CDR3 nucleotides are TGTGCCAGCAGTTTCCCAGCCCGGGCAGATACGCAGTATTTT. This gives the protein CASSFPARADTQYF.

The rearrangement links TRBV4-3 to TRBJ1-1; 9 nucleotides agree with TRBD1. The germline gives CDR1 LGHNA, CDR2 YSLEER. The trim removed 2 bases at V and 5 bases at J, leaving 9 bases unmatched. The CDR3 length is 16 residues. This CDR3 reads CASSQLTGGRRTEAFF. CDR3 nucleotides: TGCGCCAGCAGCCAACTTACAGGGGGCCGGAGAACTGAAGCTTTCTTT.

This clone was picked up a small number of times. The rearrangement joins TRBV27 to TRBJ2-5; D is unclear. The CDR3 loop spans 15 amino acids. Trimming removed 6 bases from V and 1 base from J, with 15 bases in between. The germline CDR1 and CDR2 sequences are MNHEY and SMNVEV (reference sequence). The CDR3 DNA reads as TGTGCCAGCAGAAGACATATAGGTTCCCAAGAGACCCAGTACTTC. Translating it yields CASRRHIGSQETQYF.

This clone has a handful of counts. The chain joins TRBV7-2 to TRBJ2-5, with 7 positions matching TRBD2. This CDR3 is built from 15 residues. After removal of 5 bases from V and 2 bases from J, the junction contained 8 bases not matched to a gene. The germline CDR1 and CDR2 sequences are SGHTA and FQGNSA. For the CDR3, the DNA is TGTGCCAGCAGCCCCTCCTGGGGAGGGCAAGAGACCCAGTACTTC. This encodes CASSPSWGGQETQYF.